This T cell receptor beta chain was profiled in a study of T cell changes during pregnancy in multiple sclerosis (dated by TCRdb to about 2019). About the full investigation: Changes in the T cell repertoire over the course of pregnancy were examined in this study in women with multiple sclerosis.

The count of this clone is one. What antigen it recognizes has not been identified. Within one base of it there is no much larger clone, and no base qualities were kept. Measured from the cysteine to the phenylalanine, the CDR3 is 16 residues long. The kept DNA is CDR3 alone, 48 bases in frame from the first base. Here V drops 2 bases and J drops 3 bases, and the junction holds 7 bases not matched to any gene. CDR1 and CDR2 are read off the germline V gene as SGHDT and YYEEEE. Library preparation used the immunoSEQ multiplex PCR assay. The source is immuneACCESS, and TCRdb retained only in-frame sequences with V and J called. Part of the clones is not carried over; for the studies checked, unresolved V genes explain less than half of this, and the remainder is unexplained. The sample profile shows approximately 37,000 clones; just over 90% of them were found once. 0.3% to 0.45% of the sample comes from the top ten.

The specimen was CD4+ T cells from peripheral blood mononuclear cells, collected in the third trimester of pregnancy. The rearranged chain carries TRBV5-6 and TRBJ2-2, and TRBD1 matches 7 of the central bases. The TCR was taken from a female donor in good health, enrolled as a control in a pregnancy study. In nucleotides, the sequence is TGTGCCAGCAGCTTAAGGGGGCGGACGGACACCGGGGAGCTGTTTTTT. Translated, this gives CASSLRGRTDTGELFF.